The 25 T cell receptor beta chains listed next were all sequenced from one sample in a study of blood T cells in healthy people across ages. A second PCR, run for roughly 7 to 12 cycles, used a sample-barcoded 5' primer plus a J-beta primer mix. In TCRdb, the 5' RACE reads were re-called with MiXCR into one record per CDR3 protein. The sample contains approximately 1.5 million distinct CDR3 sequences, roughly 30% of which appear only once. The sequenced sample was blood. The receptors stem from a woman in her 30s in good health.

The rearrangement uses TRBV24-1 and TRBJ2-5, with 9 positions matching TRBD1. The CDR3 length is 16 residues. Germline loops: CDR1 KGHDR, CDR2 SFDVKD. With 2 bases clipped from V and 4 bases from J, the junction kept 7 bases outside the gene matches. The CDR3 region is CATSDSGTGQRETQYF. The CDR3 nucleotides are TGTGCCACCAGTGATTCCGGGACAGGGCAGAGAGAGACCCAGTACTTC.

This chain connects TRBV5-1 to TRBJ2-5; 8 bases match TRBD2. The end of the DNA is better explained by TRBJ2-7, so the J call may be wrong. Germline V gene sequence: CDR1 SGHRS, CDR2 YFSETQ. This CDR3 spans 16 amino acids. The CDR3 DNA follows: TGCGCCAGCAGCTTGGAACGAGCGGGAGAGGGGGACGAGCAGTACTTC. Translated, it gives CASSLERAGEGDEQYF.

DNA of the CDR3: TGTGCCATCAGTGATTTAGGGGAGCAGTTCTTC. It is translated as CAISDLGEQFF. V usage is TRBV10-3 and J usage is TRBJ2-1; D not certain. This CDR3 contains 11 residues. V was shortened by 3 bases and J by 10 bases, with 7 bases between the two germline ends. Germline V gene data show CDR1 as ENHRY and CDR2 as SYGVKD.

This chain links TRBV12-3 or TRBV12-4 with TRBJ2-1; TRBD2 matches at 8 bases. The V and J ends lost 6 bases and 3 bases, in that order; junction bases with no gene match: 10. The CDR3 has 16 amino acids. CDR3 sequence (DNA): TGTGCCAGCAGCAGTACGGCGGGAGGCTTCTACAATGAGCAGTTCTTC. This codes for CASSSTAGGFYNEQFF.

Only a few counts were recorded for this clonotype. The chain employs TRBV9 and TRBJ2-3; perhaps TRBD2 as D (6 bases). The CDR3 length is 15 residues. The germline CDR1 and CDR2 sequences are SGDLS and YYNGEE. Deletions cut 0 bases from V and 0 bases from J, with 8 bases between. The CDR3 sequence is CASSVAAGSTDTQYF. The CDR3 nucleotides read TGTGCCAGCAGCGTAGCGGCGGGGAGCACAGATACGCAGTATTTT.

CDR3 loop: CASSLAGSGLETQYF. The DNA for the CDR3 is TGTGCCAGCAGCTTAGCGGGTAGTGGTTTGGAGACCCAGTACTTC. The chain has TRBV7-2 and TRBJ2-5; D not resolved. This CDR3 has 15 residues. The V end lost 0 bases, the J end lost 5 bases, and 13 bases lay between the germline ends. Germline loops: CDR1 SGHTA, CDR2 FQGNSA. The variable domain in full, completed from reference TRBV7-2 and TRBJ2-5, reads GAGVSQSPSNKVTEKGKDVELRCDPISGHTALYWYRQSLGQGLEFLIYFQGNSAPDKSGLPSDRFSAERTGGSVSTLTIQRTQQEDSAVYLCASSLAGSGLETQYFGPGTRLLVL.

This clonotype occurred a few times. The V and J genes are TRBV27 and TRBJ2-1; 10 nucleotides line up with TRBD2. Trimming at V came to 5 bases and at J to 12 bases, leaving 13 bases not matched to a gene. The CDR3 spans 15 residues. CDR1 is MNHEY and CDR2 is SMNVEV in the germline V gene (reference sequence). In DNA, the CDR3 is TGTGCCAGCAGTCAAACGGGACTAGCGAGTCAGGGGCAGTTCTTC. It yields the protein CASSQTGLASQGQFF.

This clonotype was seen a handful of times. The chain uses TRBV21-1 and TRBJ2-7. TRBV21-1 is termed a pseudogene. This CDR3 contains 14 residues. CDR3 sequence reads: CASSKPVGPYEQYF. In nucleotides, the CDR3 is TGTGCCAGCAGCAAACCAGTGGGTCCTTACGAGCAGTACTTC.

The chain recombines TRBV7-9 with TRBJ2-7; D unclear. V was pared by 4 bases and J by 6 bases, with 16 bases between. The CDR3 has 14 amino acids. Per germline, CDR1 SEHNR and CDR2 FQNEAQ (reference sequence). In nucleotides, the CDR3 is TGTGCCAGCAGCTCCGTCGATTACCCCTGCGAGCAGTACTTC. This encodes CASSSVDYPCEQYF.

J is TRBJ1-1 and V is TRBV18; perhaps TRBD1 as D (6 bases). Germline CDR1 is KGHSH and CDR2 is LQKENI. The CDR3 loop spans 14 amino acids. Trimming took 4 bases from V and 1 from J, leaving 10 bases between them. CDR3 residues: CASSRQEGNTEAFF. The CDR3, as DNA: TGTGCCAGCTCACGACAGGAGGGGAACACTGAAGCTTTCTTT.

This clonotype was recorded a few times. The chain links TRBV28 to TRBJ2-1, with TRBD2 matching 8 bases. The CDR3 is 16 residues long. The V and J ends lost 4 bases and 6 bases, in that order; junction bases with no gene match: 11. Germline V gene data show CDR1 as MDHEN and CDR2 as SYDVKM. This CDR3 is CASSSPGTSLVNEQFF. As DNA, the CDR3 is TGTGCCAGCAGTTCCCCGGGGACTAGTTTAGTCAATGAGCAGTTCTTC. The whole variable domain, filled in from reference TRBV28 and TRBJ2-1, reads DVKVTQSSRYLVKRTGEKVFLECVQDMDHENMFWYRQDPGLGLRLIYFSYDVKMKEKGDIPEGYSVSREKKERFSLILESASTNQTSMYLCASSSPGTSLVNEQFFGPGTRLTVL.

This clonotype was found a few times. V gene TRBV24-1 combines with J gene TRBJ2-7, with D possibly TRBD1 on 6 matching bases. Per germline, CDR1 KGHDR and CDR2 SFDVKD. The CDR3 spans 12 residues. V lost 9 bases and J lost 4, with 12 bases in between. Here the CDR3 reads CATGTGPYEQYF. In DNA, the CDR3 is TGTGCCACCGGCACAGGGCCGTACGAGCAGTACTTC.

The genes are TRBV5-1 and TRBJ2-1, with D tentatively TRBD1 (5 bases). V was pared by 4 bases and J by 6 bases, with 23 bases between. The CDR3 sequence is 17 residues long. CDR1 and CDR2 (germline): SGHRS, YFSETQ. This CDR3 reads CASSARPRGNFGNEQFF. For the CDR3, the DNA is TGCGCCAGCAGCGCCCGCCCAAGGGGTAACTTCGGCAATGAGCAGTTCTTC.

The chain has TRBV10-3 and TRBJ2-3; 7 bases map to TRBD1. Germline V lookup: CDR1 ENHRY, CDR2 SYGVKD. V was clipped by 10 bases and J by 3 bases; unmatched bases: 13. The CDR3 extends over 15 amino acids. The CDR3 here is CATQNGTAGTDTQYF. In DNA, the CDR3 is TGTGCCACGCAGAATGGGACAGCTGGAACAGATACGCAGTATTTT.

V and J are TRBV6-2 or TRBV6-3 and TRBJ2-4; D unresolved. Germline-derived CDR1 and CDR2 are MNHEY and SVGEGT. This CDR3 has 16 residues. The germline V and J ends were trimmed by 6 bases and 0 bases, with 15 bases remaining between them. CDR3 residues: CASSFDWMVAKNIQYF. The CDR3, as DNA: TGTGCCAGCAGCTTTGATTGGATGGTAGCCAAAAACATTCAGTACTTC.

The rearrangement joins TRBV3-1 to TRBJ2-3, with 9 bases aligning to TRBD2. The CDR3 has 21 amino acids. V lost 7 bases to trimming and J lost 4 bases; unmatched junction nucleotides: 27. From germline, CDR1 is LGHDT and CDR2 YNNKEL (reference sequence). The CDR3, as DNA: TGTGCCAGCAACCCAACCCCGAATAGCGGGAGAACCCCGCGGCGCCCAGATACGCAGTATTTT. It yields the protein CASNPTPNSGRTPRRPDTQYF.

The chain recombines TRBV7-7 with TRBJ2-1; D ambiguous. The CDR3 spans 13 residues. V shed 5 bases and J shed 3 bases, with 8 bases lying between them. Germline CDR1 SSHAT, CDR2 FNYEAQ (reference sequence). Written as DNA, the CDR3 is TGTGCCAGCAGCAGGAACGGCTACAATGAGCAGTTCTTC. It specifies CASSRNGYNEQFF.

This clonotype was found a few times. This chain links TRBV7-8 with TRBJ2-7, with D perhaps given as TRBD1 or TRBD2 (5 bases each). The V end was cut by 1 base, the J end by 4 bases, with 14 bases between. CDR3 length equals 15 residues. Per germline, CDR1 SGHVS and CDR2 FQNEAQ. The CDR3 is CASSLGVTGPYEQYF. The CDR3 DNA reads TGTGCCAGCAGCTTAGGGGTGACGGGACCTTACGAGCAGTACTTC.

A few counts support this clonotype. The chain employs TRBV20-1 and TRBJ2-5; the match to TRBD2 covers 7 bases. The trim removed 6 bases at V and 4 bases at J, leaving 14 bases unmatched. The CDR3 is 15 residues long. Per the germline V gene, CDR1 is DFQATT and CDR2 is SNEGSKA (reference sequence). In nucleotides, the CDR3 is TGCAGTGCCACCCCTTTTATGCGGGAGAGAGAGACCCAGTACTTC. This translates into CSATPFMRERETQYF.

This clonotype was picked up a small number of times. This chain uses TRBV6-2 or TRBV6-3 with TRBJ1-5, with 8 bases fitting TRBD1. In germline, CDR1 is MNHEY, CDR2 SVGEGT. The CDR3 totals 13 residues. J gave up 7 bases and V 4 bases, and 3 bases lay outside the gene matches. In DNA form, the CDR3 reads TGTGCCAGCAGTTTCCAGGGGGCCCAGCCCCAGCATTTT. Protein sequence: CASSFQGAQPQHF.

This rearrangement joins TRBV5-5 to TRBJ1-1; 8 nucleotides agree with TRBD1. The CDR3 runs 14 residues. Germline trimming cut 4 bases from V and 4 bases from J; bases unmatched to any gene: 6. The germline V gene encodes CDR1 SGHKS and CDR2 YYEKEE (reference sequence). The CDR3 sequence: CASSVQQGVTEAFF. The CDR3 coding sequence is TGTGCCAGCAGCGTCCAACAGGGGGTCACTGAAGCTTTCTTT.

This clonotype was counted only a few times. The rearrangement joins TRBV20-1 to TRBJ2-1; 9 nucleotides line up with TRBD2. The CDR3 extends over 14 amino acids. V shed 4 bases and J 10 bases; nucleotides not matched to a gene: 11. In germline, CDR1 is DFQATT, CDR2 SNEGSKA (reference sequence). In DNA form, the CDR3 reads TGCAGTGCTATGCGGGAGGGCCCTAAGGGCGAGCAGTTCTTC. The encoded protein is CSAMREGPKGEQFF.

The gene calls are TRBV5-1 and TRBJ2-1; D uncertain. There are 18 residues in the CDR3. The germline gives CDR1 SGHRS, CDR2 YFSETQ. V lost 5 bases, J lost 1 base, and 22 bases lay in between. The CDR3 region has the DNA TGCGCCAGCAGACCCTCCCACCTAGGACCCTTTTCCTACAATGAGCAGTTCTTC. This translates into CASRPSHLGPFSYNEQFF.

This chain links TRBV2 with TRBJ1-4; 7 nucleotides line up with TRBD1. Germline loops: CDR1 SNHLY, CDR2 FYNNEI. V lost 7 bases and J lost 7; bases outside the gene matches: 6. The CDR3 has 13 amino acids. CDR3 sequence reads: CASKGSGGEKLFF. The CDR3 nucleotides read TGTGCCAGCAAGGGGTCAGGGGGTGAAAAACTGTTTTTT. Full variable domain (rest looked up from reference TRBV2 and TRBJ1-4): EPEVTQTPSHQVTQMGQEVILRCVPISNHLYFYWYRQILGQKVEFLVSFYNNEISEKSEIFDDQFSVERPDGSNFTLKIRSTKLEDSAMYFCASKGSGGEKLFFGSGTQLSVL.

This clonotype has a count of ten or more. This sequence joins TRBV7-9 and TRBJ2-3; no firm D call. The germline V and J ends were trimmed by 6 bases and 0 bases, with 19 bases remaining between them. The CDR3 sequence is 17 residues long. Germline CDR1 reads SEHNR; CDR2 reads FQNEAQ (reference sequence). This CDR3 reads CASRSPRPAPSTDTQYF. CDR3 sequence (DNA): TGTGCCAGCAGATCGCCGAGGCCAGCTCCTAGCACAGATACGCAGTATTTT.